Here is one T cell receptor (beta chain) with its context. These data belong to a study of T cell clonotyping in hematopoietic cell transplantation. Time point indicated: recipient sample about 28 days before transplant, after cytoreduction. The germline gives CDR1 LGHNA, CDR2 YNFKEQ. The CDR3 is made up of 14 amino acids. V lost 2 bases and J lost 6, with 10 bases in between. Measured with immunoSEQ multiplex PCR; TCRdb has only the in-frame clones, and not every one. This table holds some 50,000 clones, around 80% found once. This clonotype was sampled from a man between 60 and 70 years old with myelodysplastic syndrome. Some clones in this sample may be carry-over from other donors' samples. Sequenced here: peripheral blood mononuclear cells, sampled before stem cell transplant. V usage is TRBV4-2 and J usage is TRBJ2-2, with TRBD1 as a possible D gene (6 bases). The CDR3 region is CASSQPQGPGELFF. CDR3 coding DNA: TGTGCCAGCAGCCAACCTCAGGGGCCCGGGGAGCTGTTTTTT.